This T cell receptor (delta chain) was profiled in a study of gamma-delta chains in newborns, infants, children. Study in general: Polyclonal expansion of innate γδ T cells after birth follows microbial exposure.

The sample holds a few counts of this clone. This likely came from a read error, as a far larger clone is one base away. Other DNA sequences from this sample encode an identical CDR3 as well. TCRdb reapplied CATT to the reads. The profile shows some 4,200 delta-chain clones, approximately 2.1% of them singletons. Germline V gene data show CDR1 as TSWWSYY and CDR2 as QGS. With 0 bases clipped from V and 1 base from J, the junction kept 30 bases outside the gene matches. CDR3 length: 25 amino acids. The clonotype comes from a child who was a newborn, infant or young child, either healthy, febrile or measles-vaccinated (not recorded which). J is TRDJ1 and V is TRDV1; 9 bases agree with TRDD3. Sequenced input: blood. CDR3 region: CALGELGLGTPKSSRGILGTDKLIF. The CDR3 coding sequence is TGTGCTCTTGGGGAACTTGGACTTGGCACTCCGAAATCTAGCAGGGGGATACTCGGCACCGATAAACTCATCTTT.